The 22 T cell receptor beta chains in this list originate from one sample, sequenced in a study of T cells in Graves' hyperthyroidism and ophthalmopathy (dated 2019 in TCRdb). Libraries were built with multiplex PCR. Sequenced using an Illumina HiSeq 2000. Amplification of TCR beta CDR3 regions was carried out from RNA transcripts. For the first round of RT-PCR on the TCR CDR3, the HTBI primer set was used together with the Qiagen OneStep RT-PCR kit. TCRdb trimmed public reads at Q25 via fastp, called clones via MiXCR and kept in-frame beta chains. Each CDR3 protein gets just one entry, which takes the most common genes and DNA from the rows behind it. The sample profile shows some 770,000 distinct CDR3 sequences; 15% to 20% of them were found once. 8.4% of the sample is taken by the ten largest. Material: blood. These receptors all come from a man aged 18 to 30 with Graves' hyperthyroidism.

This clonotype was found a few times. This CDR3 reads CASGQTISYEQYF. The CDR3 DNA sequence: TGTGCCAGCGGACAGACAATCTCCTACGAGCAGTACTTC. The chain is built from TRBV6-1 and TRBJ2-7; TRBD1 is a possible D gene (6 bases). The CDR3 spans 13 residues. Trimming shortened V by 8 bases and J by 0 bases, and 11 bases separated the two germline ends. Germline V gene lookup returns CDR1 MNHNS and CDR2 SASEGT.

Worth noting for this clonotype: Germline is not matched at one junction end, which may reflect a read error. The rearrangement uses TRBV30 and TRBJ2-3; D may correspond to TRBD1 or TRBD2 (5 bases each). The germline gives CDR1 GTSNPN, CDR2 SVGIG (reference sequence). The CDR3 has 15 amino acids. DNA of the CDR3: TGTGCCTGGAGTGTACTGGGGTCTAGCACAGGTACGCAGTATTTT. Translated, it gives CAWSVLGSSTGTQYF.

Many counts were recorded for this clonotype. V gene TRBV28 combines with J gene TRBJ2-6; D is unresolved. V was pared by 3 bases and J by 0 bases, with 6 bases between. CDR1 is MDHEN, CDR2 SYDVKM, per germline. The CDR3 is 15 residues long. As DNA, the CDR3 is TGTGCCAGCAGTTTTGCGGTCTCTGGGGCCAACGTCCTGACTTTC. This sequence encodes CASSFAVSGANVLTF. Variable domain in full (rest from reference TRBV28 and TRBJ2-6): DVKVTQSSRYLVKRTGEKVFLECVQDMDHENMFWYRQDPGLGLRLIYFSYDVKMKEKGDIPEGYSVSREKKERFSLILESASTNQTSMYLCASSFAVSGANVLTFGAGSRLTVL.

The CDR3 is CSAKRRDYGYTF. As DNA, the CDR3 is TGCAGTGCAAAGAGGCGGGACTATGGCTACACCTTC. The gene calls are TRBV20-1 and TRBJ1-2; unclear D gene. Germline CDR1 is DFQATT and CDR2 is SNEGSKA (reference sequence). V was shortened by 6 bases and J by 3 bases, with 11 bases between the two germline ends. CDR3 length equals 12 residues.

This clonotype appeared a few times. V and J are TRBV28 and TRBJ2-7; D is undetermined. CDR3 size: 14 residues. Germline V gene lookup returns CDR1 MDHEN and CDR2 SYDVKM. With 3 bases removed from V and 0 bases from J, the gap between germline ends came to 9 bases. CDR3 protein: CASSFPGDSYEQYF. The CDR3 DNA reads as TGTGCCAGCAGTTTTCCGGGTGACTCCTACGAGCAGTACTTC.

This clonotype showed up just a few times. This chain uses TRBV28 with TRBJ2-6; TRBD1 matches 8 bases. The J segment lost 2 bases and the V segment lost 3 bases, leaving 9 bases of the junction unmatched. CDR1 is MDHEN and CDR2 is SYDVKM in the germline V gene. The CDR3 contains 18 residues. Here the CDR3 DNA reads TGTGCCAGCAGTTTCGAGGGCAGGGGGCTAACTGGGGCCAACGTCCTGACTTTC. Translation gives CASSFEGRGLTGANVLTF.

This sequence joins TRBV20-1 and TRBJ2-1; TRBD1 or TRBD2 may be the D gene (5 bases each). The V gene's germline CDR1 is DFQATT and CDR2 SNEGSKA (reference sequence). The CDR3 is made up of 11 amino acids. V lost 5 bases to trimming and J lost 5 bases, with 7 bases between them. CDR3 DNA: TGCAGTGCTGGGGACCACAATGAGCAGTTCTTC. Encoded protein: CSAGDHNEQFF.

With regard to this clonotype: A read error may be the cause here, since a much bigger clone is one base away. Written as DNA, the CDR3 is TGTGCCAGCCTCCTAAGCTCCTACAATGAGCAGTTCTTC. It specifies CASLLSSYNEQFF. The V gene is TRBV6-1, the J gene TRBJ2-1; D uncertain. Germline CDR1 is MNHNS and CDR2 is SASEGT. V lost 8 bases, J lost 0 bases, and 8 bases lay in between. The CDR3 has 13 residues.

This clonotype occurred many times. CDR3 in DNA: TGTGCCAGCTCACCACCAGTACTAGCGGGAGCAGGAGAGCAGTACTTC. This codes for CASSPPVLAGAGEQYF. This chain links TRBV18 with TRBJ2-7; 11 nucleotides agree with TRBD2. In germline, CDR1 is KGHSH, CDR2 LQKENI. CDR3 size: 16 residues. Trimming took 0 bases from V and 7 from J; bases not matched to a gene: 8.

This clonotype was recorded a few times. The genes are TRBV7-9 and TRBJ2-5; D is possibly TRBD2 (6 bases). The CDR3 totals 13 residues. Between the trimmed V and J ends, which lost 3 bases and 7 bases, there was a span of 12 bases. Germline loops: CDR1 SEHNR, CDR2 FQNEAQ (reference sequence). The CDR3 here is CASSFGGFGTQYF. In DNA, the CDR3 is TGTGCCAGCAGCTTCGGGGGTTTTGGGACCCAGTACTTC.

The V call is TRBV12-3 or TRBV12-4, the J call TRBJ2-4; tentatively, D is TRBD2 (5 bases). The CDR3 length is 13 residues. Trimming removed 6 bases from V and 8 bases from J, with 14 bases in between. In DNA, the CDR3 is TGTGCCAGCAGGTCGGCGGGTAGTGACATTCAGTACTTC. Translated, it gives CASRSAGSDIQYF.

As concerns this clonotype: It may be a read error: a sequence one base away is much more abundant. The J gene is TRBJ2-1, the V gene TRBV2, with D possibly called TRBD1 or TRBD2 (6 bases each). The CDR3 totals 14 residues. Germline V CDR1 and CDR2: SNHLY, FYNNEI. The DNA of the CDR3 is TGTGCCAGCAGTGGACCGGGGGCATTTTTTGAGCAGTCCTTC. Translation: CASSGPGAFFEQSF.

The table lists this clonotype with many counts. The chain has TRBV10-3 and TRBJ1-1; TRBD1 aligns across 8 bases. J gave up 1 base and V 3 bases, and 4 bases lay outside the gene matches. Germline CDR1 and CDR2: ENHRY and SYGVKD. CDR3 size: 15 residues. Here the CDR3 DNA reads TGTGCCATCAGTGACTGGACAGGGACGAACACTGAAGCTTTCTTT. Translating gives CAISDWTGTNTEAFF.

This clonotype was detected a few times. A read error may explain this, as a much larger clone is one base away. V is TRBV7-6 and J is TRBJ2-5; 8 bases match TRBD2. CDR1 is SGHVS, CDR2 FNYEAQ, per germline. This CDR3 spans 16 amino acids. Unmatched junction bases numbered 9, after V lost 5 bases and J lost 1 base. In DNA form, the CDR3 reads TGTGCCAGCAGCCCAAGGGGACTAGGTTTCCAAGAGACCCAGTACTTC. Encoded protein: CASSPRGLGFQETQYF.

This chain connects TRBV4-3 to TRBJ2-5; no clear D gene. Trimming took 4 bases from V and 5 from J, leaving 11 bases between them. Germline V gene lookup returns CDR1 LGHNA and CDR2 YSLEER. The CDR3 runs 13 residues. The CDR3 coding sequence is TGCGCCAGCAGCCCCCTGCTGCGTGAGACCCAGTACTTC. Translating gives CASSPLLRETQYF.

This clonotype was seen at least ten times. CDR3 in DNA: TGTGCCAGCAGTTTTAAACCCGATGAGCAGTTCTTC. It is translated as CASSFKPDEQFF. This chain joins TRBV28 and TRBJ2-1; D is uncertain. The CDR3 extends over 12 amino acids. The germline V and J ends were trimmed by 3 bases and 8 bases, with 8 bases remaining between them. Germline loops: CDR1 MDHEN, CDR2 SYDVKM.

This clonotype was observed many times. The chain employs TRBV9 and TRBJ2-2; D possibly corresponds to TRBD1 (5 bases). The CDR3 spans 15 residues. Germline CDR1 SGDLS, CDR2 YYNGEE. Trimming stripped 0 bases from V and 1 base from J, with 7 bases between. In DNA, the CDR3 is TGTGCCAGCAGCGTAGTAGGACAGAACACCGGGGAGCTGTTTTTT. It yields the protein CASSVVGQNTGELFF.

This clonotype was recorded many times. The chain recombines TRBV28 with TRBJ2-7, with 8 bases that match TRBD2. The CDR3 length is 15 residues. CDR1 is MDHEN, CDR2 SYDVKM, per germline. Trimming removed 6 bases from V and 3 bases from J; junction bases left unmatched: 10. As DNA, the CDR3 is TGTGCCAGCAGCCGATTTAGCGGGGTACTCTACGAGCAGTACTTC. Its translation: CASSRFSGVLYEQYF. The entire variable domain, with the rest obtained from reference TRBV28 and TRBJ2-7, is as follows: DVKVTQSSRYLVKRTGEKVFLECVQDMDHENMFWYRQDPGLGLRLIYFSYDVKMKEKGDIPEGYSVSREKKERFSLILESASTNQTSMYLCASSRFSGVLYEQYFGPGTRLTVT.

This clonotype was counted many times. The chain is built from TRBV28 and TRBJ2-4; unclear D gene. Germline loops: CDR1 MDHEN, CDR2 SYDVKM. V lost 3 bases and J lost 1, with 10 bases in between. This CDR3 has 15 residues. In DNA form, the CDR3 reads TGTGCCAGCAGTTTGGACCCCGGGGCCAAAAACATTCAGTACTTC. It specifies CASSLDPGAKNIQYF.

This clonotype was observed at least ten times. Here the CDR3 DNA reads TGCAGTGCTAGAGATCCTGAGGGGGCGGGCACTGAAGCTTTCTTT. Translated, it gives CSARDPEGAGTEAFF. The chain employs TRBV20-1 and TRBJ1-1; 7 bases agree with TRBD1. Per germline, CDR1 DFQATT and CDR2 SNEGSKA (reference sequence). Germline trimming cut 0 bases from V and 4 bases from J; bases unmatched to any gene: 8. The CDR3 runs to 15 residues.

As concerns this clonotype: A read error may explain this, as a much larger clone is one base away. The J gene is TRBJ1-2, the V gene TRBV28; 7 bases map to TRBD1. V gave up 8 bases and J gave up 3 bases; unmatched junction bases: 9. CDR1 and CDR2 from the germline V gene are MDHEN and SYDVKM. CDR3 size: 14 residues. Here the CDR3 reads CASGRDRVDYGYTF. The CDR3 DNA is TGTGCCAGCGGTAGAGACAGGGTCGACTATGGCTACACCTTC.

The V and J genes are TRBV5-1 and TRBJ2-1; possibly TRBD2 for D (5 bases). Germline CDR1 reads SGHRS; CDR2 reads YFSETQ. With 0 bases removed from V and 1 base from J, the gap between germline ends came to 11 bases. This CDR3 has 16 residues. The chain's CDR3 is CASSLGWRASYNEQFF. In DNA, the CDR3 is TGCGCCAGCAGCTTGGGATGGCGGGCGTCCTACAATGAGCAGTTCTTC.